This entry lists 5 T cell receptor beta chains sequenced from one sample in a study of cytomegalovirus exposure and HLA in healthy donors. Researchers ran the PCR with 60 Vbeta and 13 Jbeta primers. Assay: immunoSEQ multiplex PCR; the TCRdb copy retains only in-frame clones and omits some. The data show 150,000 to 180,000 clones, around 75% seen once. What was sequenced was PBMCs. Receptors were obtained from a man aged 18 to 29 in good health and CMV-seronegative.

V gene TRBV6-5 combines with J gene TRBJ2-7; D is ambiguous. Germline values: CDR1 MNHEY, CDR2 SVGAGI. CDR3 length equals 16 residues. V was cut by 0 bases and J by 0 bases, with 12 bases left in between. CDR3 DNA sequence: TGTGCCAGCAGTTACTCGGTCGGGTCCAGCTCCTACGAGCAGTACTTC. Translation: CASSYSVGSSSYEQYF.

This clone was recorded a few times. The chain uses TRBV27 and TRBJ2-1, with 9 positions matching TRBD1. Germline CDR1 and CDR2: MNHEY and SMNVEV (reference sequence). CDR3 length equals 19 residues. Trimming at V came to 2 bases and at J to 6 bases, leaving 17 bases not matched to a gene. Here the CDR3 reads CASSLRAGTGTGTSNEQFF. CDR3 DNA sequence: TGTGCCAGCAGTTTAAGAGCGGGGACCGGGACAGGGACGAGCAATGAGCAGTTCTTC.

This chain connects TRBV7-2 to TRBJ2-3, with 7 bases that match TRBD1. Germline assignment: CDR1 SGHTA and CDR2 FQGNSA. This CDR3 region has 14 residues. The junction had 5 bases not matched to a gene; V was cut back by 5 bases and J by 3 bases. CDR3 DNA sequence: TGTGCCAGCAGCCCGGGACAGCCAACAGATACGCAGTATTTT. Amino acid sequence: CASSPGQPTDTQYF.

The chain employs TRBV28 and TRBJ2-3; TRBD2 is a possible D gene (5 bases). The ends were cut back, 5 bases at V and 6 bases at J, with 15 bases in the middle. Germline-derived CDR1 and CDR2 are MDHEN and SYDVKM. The CDR3 totals 14 residues. The DNA for the CDR3 is TGTGCCAGCAGTGGCGCAGATGGGGAGGATACGCAGTATTTT. Translation: CASSGADGEDTQYF.

V usage is TRBV21-1 and J usage is TRBJ2-5; TRBD2, as called in the table, went unchecked against the DNA. TRBV21-1 is termed a pseudogene. The CDR3 sequence is 14 residues long. The CDR3 bases are TGTGCCAGCAGTCCAATGGGGGAGGCGGAGACCCAGTACTTC. This encodes CASSPMGEAETQYF.